A single sample gave rise to the 24 T cell receptor beta chains below, sequenced in a study of OX40 agonist ivuxolimab in advanced cancers. Library prep was done by the immunoSEQ multiplex PCR assay. In TCRdb, the immuneACCESS table is reduced to in-frame sequences with V and J assigned. These tables do not hold every clone; where another copy was compared, an unresolved V gene accounts for under half, and the others remain unexplained. This sample is represented by 74,000 or so clones; 85% to 95% of them were singletons. Roughly an eighth of the sample goes to the ten largest clones. The sequencing here drew on CD4+ or CD8+ T cells sorted from blood, taken in a trial of the OX40 agonist ivuxolimab. Receptor source: an adult with an advanced solid tumor such as melanoma, head and neck, liver or kidney cancer.

This chain uses TRBV9 with TRBJ2-7; TRBD1 might be the D (6 bases). CDR1 is SGDLS, CDR2 YYNGEE, per germline. The CDR3 covers 15 residues. The V end lost 4 bases, the J end lost 2 bases, and 16 bases lay between the germline ends. The CDR3 sequence: CASSPLGTPTYEQYF. The CDR3 bases are TGTGCCAGCAGCCCGCTGGGGACACCCACCTACGAGCAGTACTTC. The full variable domain, its missing parts supplied by reference TRBV9 and TRBJ2-7, is DSGVTQTPKHLITATGQRVTLRCSPRSGDLSVYWYQQSLDQGLQFLIQYYNGEERAKGNILERFSAQQFPDLHSELNLSSLELGDSALYFCASSPLGTPTYEQYFGPGTRLTVT.

The rearrangement joins TRBV13 to TRBJ2-1; 12 nucleotides match TRBD2. Germline V CDR1 and CDR2: PRHDT, FYEKMQ (reference sequence). The CDR3 consists of 17 residues. The trim removed 5 bases at V and 7 bases at J, leaving 12 bases unmatched. CDR3 sequence reads: CASSRTRLAGVDNEQFF. CDR3 DNA: TGTGCCAGCAGCCGGACCCGACTAGCGGGAGTAGATAATGAGCAGTTCTTC. The full variable domain, with the rest looked up from reference TRBV13 and TRBJ2-1, is AAGVIQSPRHLIKEKRETATLKCYPIPRHDTVYWYQQGPGQDPQFLISFYEKMQSDKGSIPDRFSAQQFSDYHSELNMSSLELGDSALYFCASSRTRLAGVDNEQFFGPGTRLTVL.

The J gene is TRBJ2-1, the V gene TRBV5-1; D could derive from TRBD1 or TRBD2 (5 bases each). Germline V CDR1 and CDR2: SGHRS, YFSETQ. The ends were cut back, 2 bases at V and 7 bases at J, with 16 bases in the middle. The CDR3 has 15 residues. CDR3 protein: CASSFLRGLGNEQFF. The CDR3 coding sequence is TGCGCCAGCAGCTTCCTCCGGGGCCTCGGAAATGAGCAGTTCTTC.

This chain uses TRBV4-1 with TRBJ1-2, with TRBD1 as a possible D gene (6 bases). V lost 3 bases and J lost 1, with 12 bases in between. Germline values: CDR1 MGHRA, CDR2 YSYEKL. CDR3 size: 15 residues. The CDR3 loop is CASSHGAGVNYGYTF. The CDR3 region has the DNA TGCGCCAGCAGCCATGGGGCAGGGGTTAACTATGGCTACACCTTC.

V gene TRBV7-9 combines with J gene TRBJ1-4, with TRBD1 as a possible D gene (5 bases). The ends were cut back, 4 bases at V and 5 bases at J, with 20 bases in the middle. The CDR3 covers 17 residues. Germline V lookup: CDR1 SEHNR, CDR2 FQNEAQ (reference sequence). In DNA, the CDR3 is TGTGCCAGCAGCTCTACCCGCCCCTCGGGGGAAAATGAAAAACTGTTTTTT. The encoded protein is CASSSTRPSGENEKLFF. The complete variable domain, with remaining parts taken from reference TRBV7-9 and TRBJ1-4, reads DTGVSQNPRHKITKRGQNVTFRCDPISEHNRLYWYRQTLGQGPEFLTYFQNEAQLEKSRLLSDRFSAERPKGSFSTLEIQRTEQGDSAMYLCASSSTRPSGENEKLFFGSGTQLSVL.

The chain is built from TRBV6-5 and TRBJ1-5; no reliable D call. Trimming cost V 6 bases and J 0 bases, with 9 bases left between them. Per the germline V gene, CDR1 is MNHEY and CDR2 is SVGAGI. This CDR3 spans 14 amino acids. The CDR3 reads CASSEWDSNQPQHF. As DNA, the CDR3 is TGTGCCAGCAGCGAGTGGGATAGCAATCAGCCCCAGCATTTT.

This clone was observed a single time. V is TRBV4-2 and J is TRBJ2-7, with a tentative D call TRBD2 (6 bases). The V end was cut by 0 bases, the J end by 0 bases, with 12 bases between. The length of the CDR3 is 16 residues. From germline, CDR1 is LGHNA and CDR2 YNFKEQ. The CDR3 protein is CASSQEGAGSSYEQYF. The DNA for the CDR3 is TGTGCCAGCAGCCAAGAGGGCGCGGGAAGCTCCTACGAGCAGTACTTC.

The V call is TRBV7-9, the J call TRBJ2-7; no clear D. The CDR3 is 12 amino acids. Germline values: CDR1 SEHNR, CDR2 FQNEAQ (reference sequence). Trimming took off 5 bases at V and 3 bases at J, with 8 bases between the two ends. The CDR3 DNA is TGTGCCAGCAGCCGCTTCGACTACGAGCAGTACTTC. Encoded protein: CASSRFDYEQYF.

The V call is TRBV2, the J call TRBJ1-3, with no clear D. From germline, CDR1 is SNHLY and CDR2 FYNNEI. Trimming left V 6 bases short and J 0 bases short, with 12 bases between. The CDR3 contains 15 residues. The CDR3 region is CASSKDTDSGNTIYF. Here the CDR3 DNA reads TGTGCCAGCAGCAAAGACACAGACTCTGGAAACACCATATATTTT.

The chain employs TRBV10-1 and TRBJ2-3, with a weak D call TRBD2 (6 bases). CDR3 length: 13 amino acids. The V gene lost 3 bases and the J gene lost 9 bases, with 13 bases spanning the gap. Germline lookup yields CDR1 WNHNN and CDR2 SYGVQD (reference sequence). The CDR3 here is CASSDLGGRTQYF. In DNA, the CDR3 is TGCGCCAGCAGTGACCTGGGGGGAAGAACGCAGTATTTT.

The J gene is TRBJ2-1, the V gene TRBV5-1; perhaps TRBD2 as D (5 bases). Between the trimmed V and J ends, which lost 0 bases and 8 bases, there was a span of 12 bases. In germline, CDR1 is SGHRS, CDR2 YFSETQ. The CDR3 is 14 amino acids. The CDR3 sequence: CASSLVPSSYEQFF. The CDR3 DNA reads as TGCGCCAGCAGCTTGGTCCCTAGCAGTTATGAGCAGTTCTTC.

The chain combines TRBV7-9 with TRBJ1-4; TRBD1 matches at 8 bases. Germline CDR1 is SEHNR and CDR2 is FQNEAQ (reference sequence). The ends lost 5 bases at V and 7 bases at J; junction bases unmatched: 9. This CDR3 contains 15 residues. CDR3 sequence: CASSPGQGVTEKLFF. CDR3 DNA: TGTGCCAGCAGCCCCGGACAGGGTGTGACTGAAAAACTGTTTTTT.

This clone has only one observation. The rearrangement links TRBV27 to TRBJ2-5; D is uncertain. V was cut by 6 bases and J by 5 bases, with 19 bases left in between. The CDR3 sequence is 15 residues long. The V gene's germline CDR1 is MNHEY and CDR2 SMNVEV (reference sequence). The DNA of the CDR3 is TGTGCCAGCAGCACCCTAGGAGCCTTTCGCGAGACCCAGTACTTC. Amino acids: CASSTLGAFRETQYF.

This sequence joins TRBV19 and TRBJ2-5, with D uncertain. V was shortened by 1 base and J by 5 bases, with 8 bases between the two germline ends. Germline CDR1 and CDR2: LNHDA and SQIVND (reference sequence). This CDR3 contains 13 residues. This CDR3 is CASSIVVPETQYF. DNA of the CDR3: TGTGCCAGTAGTATAGTGGTGCCCGAGACCCAGTACTTC.

J is TRBJ2-1 and V is TRBV6-5; 9 positions match TRBD2. The trim removed 2 bases at V and 6 bases at J, leaving 8 bases unmatched. From germline, CDR1 is MNHEY and CDR2 SVGAGI. This CDR3 region has 16 residues. The CDR3 region is CASSYTYGTSINEQFF. The CDR3 nucleotides are TGTGCCAGCAGTTACACTTACGGGACTAGCATCAATGAGCAGTTCTTC.

The CDR3 here is CASSAWTGTNEKLFF. CDR3 coding DNA: TGTGCCAGTAGTGCGTGGACAGGGACGAATGAAAAACTGTTTTTT. V gene TRBV19 combines with J gene TRBJ1-4, with 8 bases aligning to TRBD1. CDR1 and CDR2 (germline): LNHDA, SQIVND (reference sequence). The CDR3 length is 15 residues. Trimming took 5 bases from V and 5 from J; bases not matched to a gene: 7. Supplemented by reference TRBV19 and TRBJ1-4, the full variable domain reads DGGITQSPKYLFRKEGQNVTLSCEQNLNHDAMYWYRQDPGQGLRLIYYSQIVNDFQKGDIAEGYSVSREKKESFPLTVTSAQKNPTAFYLCASSAWTGTNEKLFFGSGTQLSVL.

The chain combines TRBV28 with TRBJ2-2; TRBD1 aligns across 11 bases. J gave up 7 bases and V 9 bases, and 4 bases lay outside the gene matches. Germline V lookup: CDR1 MDHEN, CDR2 SYDVKM. The CDR3 has 13 amino acids. This CDR3 reads CASGQGAIGELFF. The CDR3 DNA is TGTGCCAGTGGACAGGGGGCAATCGGGGAGCTGTTTTTT.

The V call is TRBV7-9, the J call TRBJ1-1, with D possibly being TRBD1 (5 bases). Germline V gene lookup returns CDR1 SEHNR and CDR2 FQNEAQ (reference sequence). The V end lost 2 bases, the J end lost 8 bases, and 6 bases lay between the germline ends. This CDR3 spans 11 amino acids. CDR3 region: CASSLPGEAFF. The CDR3 DNA reads TGTGCCAGCAGCTTACCAGGGGAAGCTTTCTTT.

This clone occurred a few times. The V and J genes are TRBV4-2 and TRBJ1-1; TRBD1 matches 8 bases. The ends lost 1 base at V and 1 base at J; junction bases unmatched: 2. The CDR3 sequence is 15 residues long. CDR1 and CDR2 (germline): LGHNA, YNFKEQ. DNA of the CDR3: TGTGCCAGCAGCCAAGCGACAGGGGCGAACACTGAAGCTTTCTTT. Encoded protein: CASSQATGANTEAFF.

The V call is TRBV5-6, the J call TRBJ1-2; D is possibly TRBD1 (6 bases). The CDR3 extends over 15 amino acids. With 2 bases removed from V and 5 bases from J, the gap between germline ends came to 16 bases. Germline V gene data show CDR1 as SGHDT and CDR2 as YYEEEE. CDR3 DNA sequence: TGTGCCAGCAGCTTTAATCCGGGGGCAGGGTATGGCTACACCTTC. It codes for CASSFNPGAGYGYTF.

This clone was counted a single time. The chain uses TRBV7-3 and TRBJ2-6; D unclear. Germline values: CDR1 SGHTA, CDR2 FQGTGA. The V gene lost 4 bases and the J gene lost 4 bases, with 5 bases spanning the gap. The CDR3 totals 13 residues. The CDR3 DNA reads TGTGCCAGCAGCTCTATGGGGGCCAACGTCCTGACTTTC. It translates to CASSSMGANVLTF.

CDR3 residues: CAWSVRQGDEQYF. The CDR3 DNA is TGTGCCTGGAGTGTTCGACAGGGCGACGAGCAGTACTTC. The genes are TRBV30 and TRBJ2-7; TRBD1 matches at 7 bases. CDR1 and CDR2 from the germline V gene are GTSNPN and SVGIG (reference sequence). CDR3 size: 13 residues. Trimming cost V 0 bases and J 5 bases; bases outside gene matches: 4.

The chain recombines TRBV7-9 with TRBJ1-4, with unresolved D. Germline CDR1 is SEHNR and CDR2 is FQNEAQ (reference sequence). Trimming left V 1 base short and J 2 bases short, with 11 bases between. This CDR3 spans 16 amino acids. CDR3 DNA: TGTGCCAGCAGCTTAGATAGCGTGGGGACTAATGAAAAACTGTTTTTT. Translated: CASSLDSVGTNEKLFF. The complete variable domain, with remaining parts taken from reference TRBV7-9 and TRBJ1-4, reads DTGVSQNPRHKITKRGQNVTFRCDPISEHNRLYWYRQTLGQGPEFLTYFQNEAQLEKSRLLSDRFSAERPKGSFSTLEIQRTEQGDSAMYLCASSLDSVGTNEKLFFGSGTQLSVL.

V and J are TRBV27 and TRBJ1-1, with TRBD1 identical over 8 bases. CDR1 and CDR2 from the germline V gene are MNHEY and SMNVEV (reference sequence). V gave up 5 bases and J gave up 4 bases; unmatched junction bases: 3. This CDR3 is 13 amino acids long. CDR3 region: CASSPTGGTEAFF. CDR3 DNA sequence: TGTGCCAGCAGTCCCACAGGGGGCACTGAAGCTTTCTTT.